A selection of T cell receptor beta chains follows, all from one sample in a study of T cell repertoires in cytomegalovirus infection. These TCRs' antigens remain unknown. TCRdb reprocessed the reads with MiXCR, giving one entry per CDR3 protein. The sample carries hundreds of thousands of distinct CDR3 sequences, around a third recorded once. The material was cultured PBMCs, obtained from culture after CMV antigen stimulation. Source of these receptors: a human donor in good health (CMV status not recorded). Some clones in this sample may be carry-over from other donors' samples. CDR3s include the opening cysteine and the closing phenylalanine or tryptophan. Fields, in order: V gene, D gene, J gene, clone size, CDR3 length, CDR3 protein, CDR3 DNA. A D gene is named only where the DNA matches it firmly. Clone size is shown for a subset of rows, as once, few, many or a class of expanded clone.

V: TRBV7-2; D: -; J: TRBJ2-1; size: -; length: 11; CDR3: CASSQGGGQFF; DNA: TGTGCCAGCAGCCAGGGGGGGGGTCAGTTCTTC
V: TRBV2; D: -; J: TRBJ1-3; size: -; length: 13; CDR3: CASSEEGDNTIYF; DNA: TGTGCCAGCAGTGAGGAAGGAGACAACACCATATATTTT
V: TRBV7-8; D: -; J: TRBJ2-1; size: few; length: 13; CDR3: CASSLVRRAEQFF; DNA: TGTGCCAGCAGCTTGGTTCGGCGAGCTGAGCAGTTCTTC
V: TRBV19; D: -; J: TRBJ1-5; size: -; length: 18; CDR3: CASMVWTSGPLSNQPQHF; DNA: TGTGCCAGTATGGTATGGACCTCTGGGCCCCTTAGCAATCAGCCCCAGCATTTT
V: TRBV7-8; D: TRBD1; J: TRBJ1-5; size: -; length: 13; CDR3: CASSSRQGEPQHF; DNA: TGTGCCAGCAGCTCTAGGCAGGGGGAGCCCCAGCATTTT
V: TRBV7-8; D: -; J: TRBJ1-3; size: many; length: 16; CDR3: CASSPWGGGDGNTIYF; DNA: TGTGCCAGCAGCCCCTGGGGCGGTGGTGATGGAAACACCATATATTTT
V: TRBV15; D: TRBD2; J: TRBJ2-7; size: once; length: 18; CDR3: CATSRAGLTSGRGHEQYF; DNA: TGTGCCACCAGCAGAGCTGGCCTGACTAGCGGGAGGGGCCACGAGCAGTACTTC
V: TRBV28; D: -; J: TRBJ1-5; size: few; length: 12; CDR3: CASSLRVAPQHF; DNA: TGTGCCAGCAGTCTCAGGGTAGCGCCCCAGCATTTT
V: TRBV6-1; D: -; J: TRBJ1-6; size: -; length: 17; CDR3: CASSEMLGSSYNSPLHF; DNA: TGTGCCAGCAGTGAGATGTTGGGGAGCTCCTATAATTCACCCCTCCACTTT
V: TRBV7-2; D: -; J: TRBJ1-2; size: many; length: 14; CDR3: CASSLGAQYYGYTF; DNA: TGTGCCAGCAGCTTAGGGGCGCAGTACTATGGCTACACCTTC
V: TRBV7-2; D: TRBD2; J: TRBJ2-1; size: few; length: 17; CDR3: CASSRTSGGAGGNEQFF; DNA: TGTGCCAGCAGTCGGACTAGCGGGGGAGCCGGGGGGAATGAGCAGTTCTTC
V: TRBV7-6; D: -; J: TRBJ2-5; size: -; length: 15; CDR3: CASSLDGRDQETQYF; DNA: TGTGCCAGCAGCTTAGATGGTCGGGACCAAGAGACCCAGTACTTC
V: TRBV19; D: -; J: TRBJ1-2; size: -; length: 11; CDR3: CASAGALGYTF; DNA: TGTGCCAGTGCCGGGGCTCTAGGCTACACCTTC
V: TRBV10-2; D: -; J: TRBJ1-6; size: -; length: 13; CDR3: CASMGGVNSPLHF; DNA: TGCGCCAGCATGGGTGGGGTTAATTCACCCCTCCACTTT
V: TRBV28; D: -; J: TRBJ2-1; size: -; length: 15; CDR3: CASVEWGLAGNEQFF; DNA: TGTGCCAGCGTCGAGTGGGGGCTTGCCGGCAATGAGCAGTTCTTC
V: TRBV18; D: -; J: TRBJ1-1; size: few; length: 15; CDR3: CASSPSQGMNTEAFF; DNA: TGTGCCAGCTCACCTAGTCAGGGGATGAACACTGAAGCTTTCTTT
V: TRBV6-1; D: -; J: TRBJ1-6; size: -; length: 15; CDR3: CASSDEGSYNSPLHF; DNA: TGTGCCAGCAGTGACGAGGGCAGCTATAATTCACCCCTCCACTTT
V: TRBV7-9; D: TRBD1; J: TRBJ1-2; size: few; length: 13; CDR3: CASSFQGGLGYTF; DNA: TGTGCCAGCAGCTTCCAGGGGGGTCTTGGCTACACCTTC
V: TRBV18; D: -; J: TRBJ2-3; size: -; length: 14; CDR3: CASSPPGSSDTQYF; DNA: TGTGCCAGCTCACCACCGGGGTCCTCGGATACGCAGTATTTT
V: TRBV19; D: -; J: TRBJ2-2; size: few; length: 13; CDR3: CASRVPNTGELFF; DNA: TGTGCCAGTAGGGTCCCGAACACCGGGGAGCTGTTTTTT
V: TRBV7-6; D: -; J: TRBJ2-5; size: many; length: 16; CDR3: CASSLAVGSVQETQYF; DNA: TGTGCCAGCAGCTTAGCGGTTGGTTCCGTACAAGAGACCCAGTACTTC
V: TRBV4-1; D: TRBD1; J: TRBJ1-5; size: -; length: 16; CDR3: CASSQPGQGIGQPQHF; DNA: TGCGCCAGCAGCCAGCCGGGACAGGGGATTGGTCAGCCCCAGCATTTT
V: TRBV5-1; D: TRBD2; J: TRBJ2-3; size: -; length: 15; CDR3: CANSLAGGPGDTQYF; DNA: TGCGCCAACTCACTAGCGGGGGGCCCCGGAGATACGCAGTATTTT
V: TRBV6-2/TRBV6-3; D: TRBD2; J: TRBJ2-2; size: -; length: 16; CDR3: CASSSVPSAGSWELFF; DNA: TGTGCCAGCAGTTCCGTCCCCTCAGCGGGAAGTTGGGAGCTGTTTTTT
V: TRBV19; D: -; J: TRBJ2-2; size: -; length: 12; CDR3: CASKRNTGELFF; DNA: TGTGCCAGTAAAAGGAACACCGGGGAGCTGTTTTTT
V: TRBV6-1; D: -; J: TRBJ1-1; size: few; length: 13; CDR3: CASRVGGNTEAFF; DNA: TGTGCCAGCAGAGTGGGCGGGAACACTGAAGCTTTCTTT
V: TRBV12-3/TRBV12-4; D: TRBD2; J: TRBJ2-1; size: -; length: 19; CDR3: CASSPGGGEAGVTNNEQFF; DNA: TGTGCCAGCAGCCCGGGGGGCGGGGAAGCGGGAGTGACCAACAATGAGCAGTTCTTC
V: TRBV4-1; D: -; J: TRBJ2-1; size: -; length: 17; CDR3: CASSPYTRPATYNEQFF; DNA: TGCGCCAGCAGCCCCTACACCAGGCCAGCGACCTACAATGAGCAGTTCTTC
V: TRBV7-7; D: TRBD2; J: TRBJ2-5; size: many; length: 15; CDR3: CASSNSGRAEETQYF; DNA: TGTGCCAGCAGTAATAGCGGGAGGGCCGAAGAGACCCAGTACTTC
V: TRBV6-2/TRBV6-3; D: TRBD2; J: TRBJ2-1; size: -; length: 16; CDR3: CASSNPASGRRGEQFF; DNA: TGTGCCAGCAGTAACCCGGCTAGCGGGAGGCGCGGTGAGCAGTTCTTC
V: TRBV7-4; D: -; J: TRBJ2-1; size: -; length: 12; CDR3: CASSPSQSEQFF; DNA: TGTGCCAGCAGCCCGTCCCAGAGTGAGCAGTTCTTC